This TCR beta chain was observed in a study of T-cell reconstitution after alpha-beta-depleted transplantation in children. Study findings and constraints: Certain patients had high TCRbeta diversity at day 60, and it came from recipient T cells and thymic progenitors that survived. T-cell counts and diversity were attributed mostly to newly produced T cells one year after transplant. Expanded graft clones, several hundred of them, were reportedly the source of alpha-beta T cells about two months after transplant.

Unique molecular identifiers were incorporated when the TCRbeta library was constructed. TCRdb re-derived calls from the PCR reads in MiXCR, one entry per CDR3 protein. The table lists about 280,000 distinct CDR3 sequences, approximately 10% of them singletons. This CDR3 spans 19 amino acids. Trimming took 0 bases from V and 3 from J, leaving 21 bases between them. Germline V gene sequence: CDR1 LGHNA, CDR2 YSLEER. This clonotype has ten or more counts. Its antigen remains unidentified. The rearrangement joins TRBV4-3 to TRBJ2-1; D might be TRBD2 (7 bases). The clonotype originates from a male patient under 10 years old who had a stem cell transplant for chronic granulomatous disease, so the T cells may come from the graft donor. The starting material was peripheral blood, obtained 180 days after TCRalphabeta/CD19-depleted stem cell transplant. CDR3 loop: CASSQDRLPVGGLYNEQFF. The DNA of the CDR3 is TGCGCCAGCAGCCAAGATAGGTTGCCGGTGGGGGGGCTCTACAATGAGCAGTTCTTC.